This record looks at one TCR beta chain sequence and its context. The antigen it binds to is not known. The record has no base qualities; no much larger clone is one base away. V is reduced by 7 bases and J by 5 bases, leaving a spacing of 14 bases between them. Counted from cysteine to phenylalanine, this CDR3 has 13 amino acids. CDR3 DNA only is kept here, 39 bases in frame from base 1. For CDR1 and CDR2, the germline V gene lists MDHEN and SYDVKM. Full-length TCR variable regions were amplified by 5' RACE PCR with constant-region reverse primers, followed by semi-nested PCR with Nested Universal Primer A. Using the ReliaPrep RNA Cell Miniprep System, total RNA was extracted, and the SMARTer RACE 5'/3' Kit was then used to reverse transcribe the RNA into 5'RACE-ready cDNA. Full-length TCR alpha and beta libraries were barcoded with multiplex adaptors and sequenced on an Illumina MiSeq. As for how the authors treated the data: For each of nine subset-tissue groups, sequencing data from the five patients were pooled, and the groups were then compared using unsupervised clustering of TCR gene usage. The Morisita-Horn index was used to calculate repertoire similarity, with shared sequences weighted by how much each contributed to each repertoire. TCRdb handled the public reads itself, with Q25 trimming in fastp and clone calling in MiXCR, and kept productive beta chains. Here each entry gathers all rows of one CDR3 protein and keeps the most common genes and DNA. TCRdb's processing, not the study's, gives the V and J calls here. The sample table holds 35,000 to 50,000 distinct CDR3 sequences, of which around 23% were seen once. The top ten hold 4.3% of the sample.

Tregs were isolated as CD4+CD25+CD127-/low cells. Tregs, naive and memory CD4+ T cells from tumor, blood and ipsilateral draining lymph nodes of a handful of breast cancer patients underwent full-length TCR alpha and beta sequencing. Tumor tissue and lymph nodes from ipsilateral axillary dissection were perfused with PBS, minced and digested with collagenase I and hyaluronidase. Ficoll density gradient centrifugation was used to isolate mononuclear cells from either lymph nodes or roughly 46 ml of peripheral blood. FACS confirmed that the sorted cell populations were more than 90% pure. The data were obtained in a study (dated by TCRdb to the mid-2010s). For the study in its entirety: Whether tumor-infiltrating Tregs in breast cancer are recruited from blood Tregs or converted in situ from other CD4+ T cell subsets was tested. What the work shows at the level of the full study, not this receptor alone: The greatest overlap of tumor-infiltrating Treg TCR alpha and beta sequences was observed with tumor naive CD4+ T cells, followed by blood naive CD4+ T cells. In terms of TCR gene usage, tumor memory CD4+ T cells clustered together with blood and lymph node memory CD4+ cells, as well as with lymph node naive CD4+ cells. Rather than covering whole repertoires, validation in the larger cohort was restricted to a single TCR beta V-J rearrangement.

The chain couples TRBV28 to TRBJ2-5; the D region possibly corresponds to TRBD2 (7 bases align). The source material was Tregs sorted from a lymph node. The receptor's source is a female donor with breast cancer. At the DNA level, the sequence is TGTGCCAGCACGTCGGGGGGCGGGGAGACCCAGTACTTC. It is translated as CASTSGGGETQYF.